These 15 T cell receptor beta chains share one sample of origin, sequenced in a study of T cell responses to AZD1222 COVID-19 vaccine. The protocol was immunoSEQ multiplex PCR, while the TCRdb copy is restricted to in-frame clones and leaves out a portion. The table lists more than 80,000 clones, over 75% of them singletons. Sequences were derived from peripheral blood, sampled on day 0 of AZD1222 vaccination. These receptor sequences come from an adult in good health.

The genes are TRBV21-1 and TRBJ1-4; TRBD1 reflects the table's D call only, with no check against the DNA. TRBV21-1 is labeled a pseudogene. The CDR3 is made up of 15 amino acids. CDR3 residues: CASSKTCSTNEKLFF. The CDR3 DNA reads as TGTGCCAGCAGCAAAACATGTTCAACTAATGAAAAACTGTTTTTT.

This chain links TRBV6-5 with TRBJ1-1, with 8 bases that match TRBD1. CDR1 MNHEY and CDR2 SVGAGI come from the germline V gene. V lost 6 bases to trimming and J lost 1 base; unmatched junction nucleotides: 4. CDR3 length: 14 residues. CDR3 sequence: CASRLGQENTEAFF. CDR3 nucleotide sequence: TGTGCCAGCAGGCTGGGACAGGAGAACACTGAAGCTTTCTTT.

The rearrangement joins TRBV12-3 or TRBV12-4 to TRBJ1-2, with 7 bases lining up with TRBD1. The CDR3 runs 11 residues. The V and J ends lost 8 bases and 8 bases, in that order; junction bases with no gene match: 5. CDR3 residues: CASGRGQGYTF. The CDR3 DNA follows: TGTGCCAGCGGACGGGGACAGGGCTACACCTTC.

This clone has only a few counts. The V call is TRBV3-1 (or the pseudogene TRBV3-2), the J call TRBJ1-6; D is unresolved. CDR1 is LGHDT and CDR2 is YNNKEL in the germline V gene (reference sequence). V lost 2 bases, J lost 7 bases, and 12 bases lay in between. This CDR3 spans 15 amino acids. The CDR3 DNA is TGTGCCAGCAGCCAAAGACGGACTCAAAATTCACCCCTCCACTTT. Its protein product is CASSQRRTQNSPLHF.

This chain joins TRBV30 and TRBJ2-5; a possible D gene is TRBD2 (6 bases). Per the germline V gene, CDR1 is GTSNPN and CDR2 is SVGIG (reference sequence). V lost 1 base, J lost 7 bases, and 19 bases lay in between. The CDR3 totals 15 residues. CDR3 protein: CAWSAEPGSRGTQYF. The CDR3 bases are TGTGCCTGGAGTGCCGAACCCGGGTCGCGGGGGACCCAGTACTTC.

Written as DNA, the CDR3 is TGTGCCAGCAGTTCCACGGGACTCAACACCGGGGAGCTGTTTTTT. Residues: CASSSTGLNTGELFF. This chain connects TRBV27 to TRBJ2-2, with D possibly TRBD2 on 6 matching bases. The CDR3 sequence is 15 residues long. Between the trimmed V and J ends, which lost 4 bases and 2 bases, there was a span of 11 bases. CDR1 and CDR2 from the germline V gene are MNHEY and SMNVEV (reference sequence).

The J gene is TRBJ2-1, the V gene TRBV4-2, with 13 bases that match TRBD2. Trimming cost V 2 bases and J 8 bases; bases outside gene matches: 6. Germline V CDR1 and CDR2: LGHNA, YNFKEQ. There are 16 residues in the CDR3. The CDR3 sequence is CASSQTLAGGSDEQFF. The DNA for the CDR3 is TGTGCCAGCAGCCAAACACTAGCGGGGGGGTCCGATGAGCAGTTCTTC.

This chain joins TRBV6-5 and TRBJ1-5; the D gene is possibly TRBD1 (6 bases). Trimming stripped 2 bases from V and 7 bases from J, with 12 bases between. Germline V gene data show CDR1 as MNHEY and CDR2 as SVGAGI. This CDR3 is 14 amino acids long. Written as DNA, the CDR3 is TGTGCCAGCAGTTACGGCGGGGGCGAGCAGCCCCAGCATTTT. This encodes CASSYGGGEQPQHF.

The V gene is TRBV6-5, the J gene TRBJ1-1, with D unresolved. There are 16 residues in the CDR3. Germline V gene lookup returns CDR1 MNHEY and CDR2 SVGAGI. Deletions cut 0 bases from V and 8 bases from J, with 19 bases between. CDR3 coding DNA: TGTGCCAGCAGTTACTCGCGGGTTGGAGGATCACGAGAAGCTTTCTTT. Its protein is CASSYSRVGGSREAFF.

The chain carries TRBV5-6 and TRBJ2-5; the D gene is possibly TRBD1 (6 bases). This CDR3 is 15 amino acids long. The V and J ends lost 4 bases and 4 bases respectively, with 17 bases between them. CDR1 is SGHDT, CDR2 YYEEEE, per germline. The CDR3 sequence is CASSTPGAGPETQYF. Written as DNA, the CDR3 is TGTGCCAGCAGCACACCAGGGGCGGGCCCAGAGACCCAGTACTTC.

This clone is a singleton in its sample. DNA for the CDR3: TGTGCCAGCAGCGTAGGGGCAGGAGCTGAAGCTTTCTTT. It translates to CASSVGAGAEAFF. The genes are TRBV9 and TRBJ1-1, with D unclear. Trimming took off 0 bases at V and 6 bases at J, with 9 bases between the two ends. CDR3 length: 13 residues. Germline CDR1 and CDR2: SGDLS and YYNGEE.

This chain links TRBV28 with TRBJ1-6; maybe TRBD1 (6 bases). This CDR3 region has 15 residues. V lost 10 bases and J 11 bases, leaving 24 bases between the germline ends. Germline V gives CDR1 MDHEN, CDR2 SYDVKM. The CDR3 protein is CATSEEGVPFPPLHF. DNA of the CDR3: TGTGCCACCTCAGAGGAGGGGGTTCCCTTTCCACCCCTCCACTTT.

The chain joins TRBV2 to TRBJ1-3; the D gene is possibly TRBD1 (6 bases). The V and J ends lost 5 bases and 0 bases respectively, with 14 bases between them. Germline assignment: CDR1 SNHLY and CDR2 FYNNEI. The length of the CDR3 is 16 residues. The CDR3: CASSPYLTGSGNTIYF. CDR3 DNA: TGTGCCAGCAGTCCTTACCTGACAGGCTCTGGAAACACCATATATTTT.

In regard to this clone: At the DNA level, this CDR3 is encoded by other sequences in the same sample as well. CDR3 sequence reads: CASSLDLNTEAFF. CDR3 coding DNA: TGTGCCAGCAGCTTAGATCTGAACACTGAAGCTTTCTTT. The chain uses TRBV11-3 and TRBJ1-1; no clear D. Germline V lookup: CDR1 SGHNT, CDR2 YENEEA. This CDR3 region has 13 residues. V lost 0 bases to trimming and J lost 0 bases, with 2 bases between them.

The V call is TRBV19, the J call TRBJ2-7; TRBD2 aligns across 8 bases. Germline CDR1 reads LNHDA; CDR2 reads SQIVND (reference sequence). Germline trimming cut 3 bases from V and 4 bases from J; bases unmatched to any gene: 2. This CDR3 contains 13 residues. The CDR3 loop reads CASSMGLVYEQYF. DNA of the CDR3: TGTGCCAGTAGTATGGGACTAGTTTACGAGCAGTACTTC.